The rows below give T cell receptor beta chains drawn from one sample of a study of STAT5B mutations in CD4+ large granular lymphocyte leukemia. Some clones are missing from TCRdb's copy, which holds only in-frame ones; the method was immunoSEQ multiplex PCR. This sample yields a few thousand clones, of which roughly 82% are seen a single time; around 1.8% belongs to the top ten. The specimen sequenced was PBMCs. These TCRs come from a woman between 70 and 85 years old with CD4+ T-cell large granular lymphocyte leukemia. CDR3s include the opening cysteine and the closing phenylalanine or tryptophan. A D gene is named only where the DNA matches it firmly. The size of a clone is reported for some rows only, either as once, few or many, or as a class for expanded clones.

D: TRBD1
J: TRBJ1-5
V: TRBV19
size: once
CDR3: CASNDRGFSNQPQHF
DNA: TGTGCCAGTAACGACAGGGGGTTCAGCAATCAGCCCCAGCATTTT

D: -
J: TRBJ1-5
V: TRBV6-6
size: -
CDR3: CASSYSYSYSNQPQHF
DNA: TGTGCCAGCAGTTACTCATACAGTTATAGCAATCAGCCCCAGCATTTT

D: -
J: TRBJ2-5
V: TRBV11-3
size: -
CDR3: CASSFQGGIQYF
DNA: TGTGCCAGCAGCTTTCAAGGTGGTATCCAGTACTTC

D: -
J: TRBJ2-2
V: TRBV7-6
size: -
CDR3: CASSLERLENTGELFF
DNA: TGTGCCAGCAGCTTGGAGAGACTAGAGAACACCGGGGAGCTGTTTTTT

D: -
J: TRBJ1-2
V: TRBV29-1
size: -
CDR3: CSVEDGTSNYGYTF
DNA: TGCAGCGTTGAAGACGGGACTTCAAACTATGGCTACACCTTC

D: TRBD1
J: TRBJ1-6
V: TRBV7-9
size: -
CDR3: CASSLARGQGRSLHF
DNA: TGTGCCAGCAGCTTAGCGAGGGGACAGGGCCGGTCCCTCCACTTT

D: -
J: TRBJ1-2
V: TRBV28
size: -
CDR3: CASRTGTLTYGYTF
DNA: TGTGCCAGCAGGACCGGGACCCTTACCTATGGCTACACCTTC

D: -
J: TRBJ1-1
V: TRBV5-1
size: -
CDR3: CASSLAGASLTEAFF
DNA: TGCGCCAGCAGCTTGGCCGGTGCGAGCCTCACTGAAGCTTTCTTT

D: -
J: TRBJ1-4
V: TRBV19
size: -
CDR3: CASSIDAPWVAATKEKLFF
DNA: TGTGCCAGTAGTATAGATGCCCCATGGGTTGCCGCGACTAAAGAAAAACTGTTTTTT

D: -
J: TRBJ1-1
V: TRBV12-2
size: -
CDR3: CASRARTVEAFF
DNA: TGTGCAAGTCGCGCCCGGACGGTGGAAGCTTTCTTT

D: -
J: TRBJ2-1
V: TRBV6-6
size: -
CDR3: CASSYSTWADDNEQFF
DNA: TGTGCCAGCAGTTACTCGACTTGGGCCGACGACAATGAGCAGTTCTTC

D: -
J: TRBJ2-5
V: TRBV6-6
size: -
CDR3: CASSYGLRETQYF
DNA: TGTGCCAGCAGTTACGGACTGAGAGAGACCCAGTACTTC

D: -
J: TRBJ2-1
V: TRBV10-2
size: once
CDR3: CASSEPANNEQFF
DNA: TGCGCCAGCAGTGAGCCAGCGAACAATGAGCAGTTCTTC

D: -
J: TRBJ1-1
V: TRBV2
size: -
CDR3: CASRRGANTEAFF
DNA: TGTGCCAGCAGGCGCGGGGCGAACACTGAAGCTTTCTTT

D: -
J: TRBJ1-4
V: TRBV5-1
size: -
CDR3: CASSHGQTYQGASNEKLFF
DNA: TGCGCCAGCAGCCACGGACAAACATATCAGGGCGCGTCTAATGAAAAACTGTTTTTT

D: TRBD2
J: TRBJ2-1
V: TRBV5-1
size: -
CDR3: CASSWAGGDNEQFF
DNA: TGCGCCAGCAGTTGGGCGGGGGGGGACAATGAGCAGTTCTTC

D: -
J: TRBJ1-4
V: TRBV5-1
size: -
CDR3: CASSLAPAGANEKLFF
DNA: TGCGCCAGCAGCTTGGCCCCGGCAGGGGCTAATGAAAAACTGTTTTTT

D: -
J: TRBJ2-7
V: TRBV2
size: -
CDR3: CASSGAGVAYEQYF
DNA: TGTGCCAGCAGTGGGGCAGGGGTGGCCTACGAGCAGTACTTC

D: -
J: TRBJ2-2
V: TRBV7-9
size: -
CDR3: CASSLSAGGETGELFF
DNA: TGTGCCAGCAGCTTATCGGCAGGCGGAGAAACCGGGGAGCTGTTTTTT

D: -
J: TRBJ1-1
V: TRBV5-6
size: -
CDR3: CASSFGQEAFF
DNA: TGTGCCAGCAGCTTTGGACAGGAAGCTTTCTTT

D: -
J: TRBJ2-3
V: TRBV6-1
size: -
CDR3: CASSGQPTDTQYF
DNA: TGTGCCAGCAGCGGACAGCCAACAGATACGCAGTATTTT

D: -
J: TRBJ2-3
V: TRBV30
size: -
CDR3: CAWNRGSTDTQYF
DNA: TGTGCCTGGAATCGGGGGAGCACAGATACGCAGTATTTT

D: TRBD2
J: TRBJ2-3
V: TRBV7-9
size: -
CDR3: CASSPSGRGTDTQYF
DNA: TGTGCCAGCAGCCCGAGCGGGAGGGGCACAGATACGCAGTATTTT

D: -
J: TRBJ1-6
V: TRBV30
size: -
CDR3: CAWWIRTQGNSPLHF
DNA: TGTGCCTGGTGGATAAGGACTCAGGGGAATTCACCCCTCCACTTT

D: -
J: TRBJ1-4
V: TRBV7-2
size: -
CDR3: CASSLVPDRNEKLFF
DNA: TGTGCCAGCAGCTTAGTTCCCGACAGAAATGAAAAACTGTTTTTT

D: -
J: TRBJ2-7
V: TRBV2
size: -
CDR3: CASSVQREQYF
DNA: TGTGCCAGCAGTGTCCAGCGCGAGCAGTACTTC

D: TRBD1
J: TRBJ1-5
V: TRBV7-8
size: -
CDR3: CASSSKGQGINQPQHF
DNA: TGTGCCAGCAGCTCCAAAGGACAGGGGATCAATCAGCCCCAGCATTTT

D: -
J: TRBJ1-5
V: TRBV10-3
size: -
CDR3: CAISEDEGQPQHF
DNA: TGTGCCATCAGTGAGGACGAGGGTCAGCCCCAGCATTTT

D: -
J: TRBJ1-4
V: TRBV15
size: -
CDR3: CATSRALPGGADVTNEKLFF
DNA: TGTGCCACCAGCAGAGCCTTACCCGGGGGCGCGGATGTGACTAATGAAAAACTGTTTTTT

D: -
J: TRBJ1-2
V: TRBV5-1
size: few
CDR3: CASSTDSQGVYGYTF
DNA: TGCGCCAGCAGCACGGACTCACAGGGAGTCTATGGCTACACCTTC

D: -
J: TRBJ1-1
V: TRBV10-2
size: -
CDR3: CASREGPSNTEAFF
DNA: TGCGCCAGCAGGGAGGGACCCTCGAACACTGAAGCTTTCTTT

D: -
J: TRBJ2-2
V: TRBV7-8
size: -
CDR3: CASSLPLRELFF
DNA: TGTGCCAGCAGCTTACCCCTAAGAGAGCTGTTTTTT

D: -
J: TRBJ1-4
V: TRBV27
size: once
CDR3: CASSLAGVFSEKLFF
DNA: TGTGCCAGCAGCCTAGCAGGGGTTTTCAGTGAAAAACTGTTTTTT

D: -
J: TRBJ1-1
V: TRBV19
size: -
CDR3: CASFKWGTPEAFF
DNA: TGTGCCAGTTTTAAATGGGGAACCCCTGAAGCTTTCTTT

D: TRBD2
J: TRBJ2-2
V: TRBV9
size: medium-sized
CDR3: CASSTRPTGGRRAGELFF
DNA: TGTGCCAGCAGCACCCGACCTACGGGCGGGAGGAGGGCCGGGGAGCTGTTTTTT

D: -
J: TRBJ2-5
V: TRBV23-1
size: few
CDR3: CASSPPRETQYF
DNA: TGCGCCAGCAGCCCACCCAGGGAGACCCAGTACTTC

D: TRBD2
J: TRBJ2-5
V: TRBV9
size: once
CDR3: CASSPGLAGAETQYF
DNA: TGTGCCAGCAGCCCTGGACTAGCGGGAGCAGAGACCCAGTACTTC

D: -
J: TRBJ1-5
V: TRBV19
size: -
CDR3: CASSTWTVNQPQHF
DNA: TGTGCCAGTAGTACGTGGACAGTTAATCAGCCCCAGCATTTT

D: -
J: TRBJ2-7
V: TRBV13
size: -
CDR3: CASTPAGGASYEQYF
DNA: TGTGCCAGCACGCCAGCAGGCGGAGCGTCCTACGAGCAGTACTTC

D: -
J: TRBJ2-1
V: TRBV6-1
size: once
CDR3: CASTAGRGQSEQFF
DNA: TGTGCCAGCACTGCAGGGAGAGGGCAGAGTGAGCAGTTCTTC

D: -
J: TRBJ2-2
V: TRBV7-9
size: -
CDR3: CASNEERITGELFF
DNA: TGTGCCAGCAATGAGGAGCGGATCACCGGGGAGCTGTTTTTT

D: -
J: TRBJ1-6
V: TRBV5-6
size: few
CDR3: CASSLRTTDSPLHF
DNA: TGTGCCAGCAGCTTGAGGACGACTGATTCACCCCTCCACTTT

D: -
J: TRBJ1-2
V: TRBV29-1
size: once
CDR3: CSDVTGNYGYTF
DNA: TGCAGCGACGTGACTGGCAACTATGGCTACACCTTC

D: -
J: TRBJ2-3
V: TRBV7-2
size: -
CDR3: CASSSLAGRGYTDTQYF
DNA: TGTGCCAGCAGTTCATTGGCGGGCAGGGGATACACAGATACGCAGTATTTT

D: TRBD2
J: TRBJ2-1
V: TRBV9
size: once
CDR3: CASSVGAGGPPKQFF
DNA: TGTGCCAGCAGCGTAGGGGCGGGGGGGCCCCCTAAGCAGTTCTTC

D: TRBD2
J: TRBJ2-1
V: TRBV11-3
size: -
CDR3: CASSLGDPGGKQFF
DNA: TGTGCCAGCAGCTTAGGGGACCCCGGGGGGAAGCAGTTCTTC

D: -
J: TRBJ1-1
V: TRBV19
size: few
CDR3: CASITGPGTEAFF
DNA: TGTGCCAGTATAACAGGACCCGGGACTGAAGCTTTCTTT

D: -
J: TRBJ2-3
V: TRBV9
size: -
CDR3: CASSVGDTQYF
DNA: TGTGCCAGCAGCGTAGGAGATACGCAGTATTTT

D: -
J: TRBJ1-2
V: TRBV2
size: once
CDR3: CASSDWAGRGGYTF
DNA: TGTGCCAGCAGTGATTGGGCAGGGCGAGGTGGCTACACCTTC